This T cell receptor (beta chain) came from a study of cytomegalovirus exposure and HLA in healthy donors. 60 Vbeta and 13 Jbeta primers were used in PCR. Using immunoSEQ multiplex PCR, the repertoire was profiled, and TCRdb retains in-frame clones only, with some absent. The table lists 150,000 to 200,000 clones, roughly a tenth of them singletons. The germline gives CDR1 SGHVS, CDR2 FQNEAQ. V lost 5 bases and J lost 5, with 12 bases in between. CDR3 length equals 13 residues. The source of this sequence is a woman younger than 45 in good health and CMV-seropositive. The chain employs TRBV7-8 and TRBJ1-2, with a tentative D call TRBD1 (5 bases). The specimen was PBMCs. The CDR3 region has the DNA TGTGCCAGCAGCCCCGGGGGGGGATATGGCTACACCTTC. Translated, it gives CASSPGGGYGYTF.